This T cell receptor beta chain was captured in a study of response to subunit inactivated influenza vaccine. In its sample, this clonotype was seen a few times. TCRdb re-called the RT-PCR reads through MiXCR, storing one row per CDR3 protein. The profile shows around 570,000 distinct CDR3 sequences, 11% of them singletons. CDR3 size: 15 residues. CDR1 and CDR2 from the germline V gene are SQVTM and ANQGSEA. The germline V and J ends were trimmed by 2 bases and 0 bases, with 10 bases remaining between them. The data also belong to a second study, concerning T cells expressing NK-cell markers. This second report adds: Beta-chain TCR cDNA was generated via 5'RACE template switching with UMIs.

The chain employs TRBV29-1 and TRBJ1-4, with D possibly TRBD1 on 5 matching bases. The starting material was PBMCs from blood, obtained on the day of vaccination. This TCR was sampled from a man aged 45 to 65 who received an inactivated influenza vaccine. The CDR3: CSVECLQATNEKLFF. The CDR3 coding sequence is TGCAGCGTTGAATGTTTACAGGCAACTAATGAAAAACTGTTTTTT. Full variable domain (missing parts from reference TRBV29-1 and TRBJ1-4): SAVISQKPSRDICQRGTSLTIQCQVDSQVTMMFWYRQQPGQSLTLIATANQGSEATYESGFVIDKFPISRPNLTFSTLTVSNMSPEDSSIYLCSVECLQATNEKLFFGSGTQLSVL.